This TCR beta chain emerged from a study of T cells in Graves' hyperthyroidism and ophthalmopathy. The study's findings and limits: Before onset, by a median of approximately 6.8 months, the model predicted ophthalmopathy.

The CDR3 regions of TCR beta were amplified from RNA transcripts. First-round RT-PCR of the TCR CDR3 relied on the HTBI primer set. TCRdb itself ran the multiplex PCR reads through MiXCR, one entry per CDR3 protein. Seen here are under 450,000 distinct CDR3 sequences, roughly 14% observed once, and the top ten hold around 21%. The CDR3 spans 14 residues. The germline gives CDR1 MDHEN, CDR2 SYDVKM. The V gene lost 2 bases and the J gene lost 1 base, with 6 bases spanning the gap. This clonotype was counted ten times or more. Antigen specificity is unknown. The chain has TRBV28 and TRBJ1-3; D uncertain. This TCR was recovered from a man aged 25-45 years with Graves' hyperthyroidism that later progressed to Graves' ophthalmopathy. The sequenced sample consisted of blood. The CDR3 bases are TGTGCCAGCAGTTTACGGGGTTCTGGAAACACCATATATTTT. Translated: CASSLRGSGNTIYF.